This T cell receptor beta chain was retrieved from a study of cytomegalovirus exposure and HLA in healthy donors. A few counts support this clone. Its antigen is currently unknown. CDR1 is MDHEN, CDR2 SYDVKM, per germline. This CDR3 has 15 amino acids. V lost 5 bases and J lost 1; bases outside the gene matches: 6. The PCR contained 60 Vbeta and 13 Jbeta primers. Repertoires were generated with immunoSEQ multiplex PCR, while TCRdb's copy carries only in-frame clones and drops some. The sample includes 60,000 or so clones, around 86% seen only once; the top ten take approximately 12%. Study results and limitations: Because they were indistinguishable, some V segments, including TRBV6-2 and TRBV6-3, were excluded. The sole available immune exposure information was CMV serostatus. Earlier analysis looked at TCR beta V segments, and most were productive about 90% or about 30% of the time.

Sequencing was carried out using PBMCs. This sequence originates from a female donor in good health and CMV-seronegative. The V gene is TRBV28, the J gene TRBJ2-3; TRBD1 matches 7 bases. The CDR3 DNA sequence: TGTGCCAGCAGTATAACAGGGACAGGCACAGATACGCAGTATTTT. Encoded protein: CASSITGTGTDTQYF.